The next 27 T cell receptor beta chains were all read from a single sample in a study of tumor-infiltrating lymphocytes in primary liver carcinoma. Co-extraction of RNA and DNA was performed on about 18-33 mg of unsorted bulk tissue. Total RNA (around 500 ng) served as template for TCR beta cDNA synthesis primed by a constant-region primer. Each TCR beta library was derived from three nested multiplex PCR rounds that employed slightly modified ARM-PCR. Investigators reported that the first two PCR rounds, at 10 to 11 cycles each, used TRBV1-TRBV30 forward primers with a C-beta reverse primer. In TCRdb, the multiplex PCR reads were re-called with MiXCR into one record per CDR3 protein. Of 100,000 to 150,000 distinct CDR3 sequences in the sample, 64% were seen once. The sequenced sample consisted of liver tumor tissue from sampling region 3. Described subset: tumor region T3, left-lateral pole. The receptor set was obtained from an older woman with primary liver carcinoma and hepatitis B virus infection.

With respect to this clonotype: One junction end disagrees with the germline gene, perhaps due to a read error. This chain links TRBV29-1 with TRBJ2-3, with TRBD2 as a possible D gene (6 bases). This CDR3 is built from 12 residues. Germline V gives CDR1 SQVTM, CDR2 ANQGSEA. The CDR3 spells CSGDPSTDTQCF. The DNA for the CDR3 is TGTAGCGGCGACCCTAGCACAGATACGCAGTGTTTT.

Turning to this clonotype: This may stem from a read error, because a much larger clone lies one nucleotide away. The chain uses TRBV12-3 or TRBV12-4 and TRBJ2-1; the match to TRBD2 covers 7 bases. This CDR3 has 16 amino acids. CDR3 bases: TGTGCCAGCAGAGAGGGAGGGCGGGTAGCCTACAATGAGCAGCTCTTC. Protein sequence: CASREGGRVAYNEQLF.

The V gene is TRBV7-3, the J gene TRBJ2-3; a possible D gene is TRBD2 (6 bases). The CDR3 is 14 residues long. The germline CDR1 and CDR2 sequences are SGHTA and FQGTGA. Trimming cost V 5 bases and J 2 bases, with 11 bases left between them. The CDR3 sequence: CASSVSGVTDTQYF. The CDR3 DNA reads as TGTGCCAGCAGCGTGTCGGGGGTCACAGATACGCAGTATTTT.

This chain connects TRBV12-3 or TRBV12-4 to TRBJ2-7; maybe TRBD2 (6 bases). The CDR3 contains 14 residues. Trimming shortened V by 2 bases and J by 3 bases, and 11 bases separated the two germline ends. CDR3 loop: CASSLMEGSYEQYF. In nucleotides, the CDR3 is TGTGCCAGCAGTTTAATGGAGGGAAGCTACGAGCAGTACTTC.

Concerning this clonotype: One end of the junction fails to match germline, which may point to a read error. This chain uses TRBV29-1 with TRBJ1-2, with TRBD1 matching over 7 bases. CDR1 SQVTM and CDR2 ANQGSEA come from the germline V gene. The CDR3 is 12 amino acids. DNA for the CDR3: TGCAGCGCTAGGGACAGTAACTATGGCTACACCTTT. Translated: CSARDSNYGYTF.

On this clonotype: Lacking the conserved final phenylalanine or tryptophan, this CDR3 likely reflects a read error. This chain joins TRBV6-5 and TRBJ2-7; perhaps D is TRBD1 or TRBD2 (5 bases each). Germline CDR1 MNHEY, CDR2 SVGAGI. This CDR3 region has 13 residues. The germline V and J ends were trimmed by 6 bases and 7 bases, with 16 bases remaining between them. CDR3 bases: TGTGCCAGCAGCCCTCACACTGGGGGAGAGCAGTACATC. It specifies CASSPHTGGEQYI.

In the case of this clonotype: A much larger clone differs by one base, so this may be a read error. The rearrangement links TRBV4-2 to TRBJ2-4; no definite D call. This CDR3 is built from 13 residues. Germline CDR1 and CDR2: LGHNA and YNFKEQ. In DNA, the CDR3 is TGTGCCAGCAGCCAAGAGGTTCAGACCATTCGGTACTTC. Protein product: CASSQEVQTIRYF.

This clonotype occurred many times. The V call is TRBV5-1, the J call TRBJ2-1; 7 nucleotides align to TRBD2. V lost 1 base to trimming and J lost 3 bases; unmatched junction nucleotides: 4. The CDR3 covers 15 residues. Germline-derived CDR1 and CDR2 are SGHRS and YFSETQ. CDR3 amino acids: CASSLWGEGYNEQFF. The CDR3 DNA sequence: TGCGCCAGCAGCTTGTGGGGGGAGGGCTACAATGAGCAGTTCTTC.

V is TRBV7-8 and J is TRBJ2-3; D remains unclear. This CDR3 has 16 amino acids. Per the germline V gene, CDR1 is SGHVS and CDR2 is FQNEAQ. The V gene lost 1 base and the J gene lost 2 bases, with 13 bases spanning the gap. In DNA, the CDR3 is TGTGCCAGCAGCTTAGGGGTGGGTTGGTCCACAGATACGCAGTATTTT. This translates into CASSLGVGWSTDTQYF.

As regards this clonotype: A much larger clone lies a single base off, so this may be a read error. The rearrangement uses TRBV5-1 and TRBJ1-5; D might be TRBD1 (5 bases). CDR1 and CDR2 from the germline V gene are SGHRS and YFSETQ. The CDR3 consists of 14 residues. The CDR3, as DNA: TGCGCCAGCAGCCCGGGGACCGCGGGTCAGCCCCAGCGTTTT. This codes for CASSPGTAGQPQRF. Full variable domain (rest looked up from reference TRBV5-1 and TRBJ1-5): KAGVTQTPRYLIKTRGQQVTLSCSPISGHRSVSWYQQTPGQGLQFLFEYFSETQRNKGNFPGRFSGRQFSNSRSEMNVSTLELGDSALYLCASSPGTAGQPQRFGDGTRLSIL.

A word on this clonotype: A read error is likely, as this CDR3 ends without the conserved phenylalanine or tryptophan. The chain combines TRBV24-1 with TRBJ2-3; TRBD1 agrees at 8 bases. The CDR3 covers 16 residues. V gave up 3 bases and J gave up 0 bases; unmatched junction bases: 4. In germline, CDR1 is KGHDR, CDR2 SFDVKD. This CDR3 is CATSDKTGASTDTQYS. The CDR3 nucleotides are TGTGCCACCAGTGATAAGACAGGGGCCAGCACAGATACGCAGTATTCT.

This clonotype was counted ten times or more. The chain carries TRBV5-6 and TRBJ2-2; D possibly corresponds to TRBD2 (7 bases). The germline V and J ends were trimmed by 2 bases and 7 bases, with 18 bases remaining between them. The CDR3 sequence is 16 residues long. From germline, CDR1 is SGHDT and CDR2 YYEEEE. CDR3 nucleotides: TGTGCCAGCAGCTTACGTGCGGGGGCCCTCAGCGGGGAGCTGTTTTTT. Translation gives CASSLRAGALSGELFF.

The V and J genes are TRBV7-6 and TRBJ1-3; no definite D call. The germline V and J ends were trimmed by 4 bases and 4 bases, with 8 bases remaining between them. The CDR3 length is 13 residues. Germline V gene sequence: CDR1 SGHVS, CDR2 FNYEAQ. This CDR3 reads CASSSHEGNTIYF. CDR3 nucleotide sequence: TGTGCCAGCAGCTCCCATGAGGGAAACACCATATATTTT.

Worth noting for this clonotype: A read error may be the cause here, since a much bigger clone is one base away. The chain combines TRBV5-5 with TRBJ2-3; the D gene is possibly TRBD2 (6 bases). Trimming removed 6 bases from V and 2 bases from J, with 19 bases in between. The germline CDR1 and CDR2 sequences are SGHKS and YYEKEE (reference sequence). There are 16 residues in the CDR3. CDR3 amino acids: CASNFAGQDYTDTQYF. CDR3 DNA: TGTGCCAGCAACTTTGCCGGGCAGGACTACACAGATACGCAGTATTTT.

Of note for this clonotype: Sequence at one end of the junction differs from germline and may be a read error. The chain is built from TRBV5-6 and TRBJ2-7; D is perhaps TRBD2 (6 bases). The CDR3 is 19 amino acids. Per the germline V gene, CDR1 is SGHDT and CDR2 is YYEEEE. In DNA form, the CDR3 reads TGTGTCAGCAGCACTCTGGTCTCGTCCAGTTCGGGACTCCGCTACGAGCAGTACTTC. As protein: CVSSTLVSSSSGLRYEQYF.

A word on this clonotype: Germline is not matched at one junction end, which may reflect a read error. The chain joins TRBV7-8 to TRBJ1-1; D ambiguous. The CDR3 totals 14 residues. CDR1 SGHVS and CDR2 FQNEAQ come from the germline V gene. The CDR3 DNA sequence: TGCGCCAGCAGTATGGCCACGACGAACACTGAAGCTTTCTTT. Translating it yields CASSMATTNTEAFF.

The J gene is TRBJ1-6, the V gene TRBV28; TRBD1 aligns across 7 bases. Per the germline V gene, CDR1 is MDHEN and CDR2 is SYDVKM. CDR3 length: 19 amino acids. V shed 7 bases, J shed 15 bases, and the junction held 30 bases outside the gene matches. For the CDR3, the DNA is TGTGCCAGCACCCCTAACCGGGACAGATATACCTCCTATAATCCACTCCTCCACTTT. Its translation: CASTPNRDRYTSYNPLLHF.

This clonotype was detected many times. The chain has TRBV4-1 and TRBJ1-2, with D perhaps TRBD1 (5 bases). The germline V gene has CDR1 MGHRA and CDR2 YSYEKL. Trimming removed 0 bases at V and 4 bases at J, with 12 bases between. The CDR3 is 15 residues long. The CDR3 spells CASSQDHGGVYGYTF. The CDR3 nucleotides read TGCGCCAGCAGCCAAGATCACGGGGGGGTCTATGGCTACACCTTC.

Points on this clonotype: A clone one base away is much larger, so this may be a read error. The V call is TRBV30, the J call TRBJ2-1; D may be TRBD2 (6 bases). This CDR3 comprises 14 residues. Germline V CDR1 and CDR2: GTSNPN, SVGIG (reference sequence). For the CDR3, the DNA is TGTGCCTGGAGTGTACTAGCCGACTACAGTGAGCAGTTCTTC. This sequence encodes CAWSVLADYSEQFF. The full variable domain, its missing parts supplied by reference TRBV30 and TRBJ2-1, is SQTIHQWPATLVQPVGSPLSLECTVEGTSNPNLYWYRQAAGRGLQLLFYSVGIGQISSEVPQNLSASRPQDRQFILSSKKLLLSDSGFYLCAWSVLADYSEQFFGPGTRLTVL.

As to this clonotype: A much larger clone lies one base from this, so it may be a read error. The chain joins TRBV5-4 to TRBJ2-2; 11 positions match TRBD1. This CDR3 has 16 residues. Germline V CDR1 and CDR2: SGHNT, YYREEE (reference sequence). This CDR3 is CACSLPGTGGMGELFF. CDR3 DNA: TGTGCCTGCAGCCTACCTGGGACAGGGGGAATGGGGGAGCTGTTTTTT.

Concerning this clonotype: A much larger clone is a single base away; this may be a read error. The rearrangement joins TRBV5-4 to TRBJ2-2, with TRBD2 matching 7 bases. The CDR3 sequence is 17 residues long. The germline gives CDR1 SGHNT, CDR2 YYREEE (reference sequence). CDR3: CASSPEGLAANTEELFF. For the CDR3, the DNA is TGTGCCAGCAGCCCGGAGGGCCTAGCGGCGAACACCGAGGAGCTGTTTTTT.

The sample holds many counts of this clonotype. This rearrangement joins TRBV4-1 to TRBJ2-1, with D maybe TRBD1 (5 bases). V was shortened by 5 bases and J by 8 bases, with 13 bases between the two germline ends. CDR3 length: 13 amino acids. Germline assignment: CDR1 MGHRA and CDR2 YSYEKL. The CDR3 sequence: CASSSPQGDEQFF. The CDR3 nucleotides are TGCGCCAGCAGCTCCCCCCAAGGGGATGAGCAGTTCTTC.

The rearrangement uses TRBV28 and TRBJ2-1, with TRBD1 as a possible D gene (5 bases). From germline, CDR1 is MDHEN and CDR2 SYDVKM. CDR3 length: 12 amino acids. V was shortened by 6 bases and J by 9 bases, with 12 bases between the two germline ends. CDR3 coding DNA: TGTGCCAGCAGGGGCAGGGTTGGTGAGCAGTTCTTC. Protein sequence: CASRGRVGEQFF.

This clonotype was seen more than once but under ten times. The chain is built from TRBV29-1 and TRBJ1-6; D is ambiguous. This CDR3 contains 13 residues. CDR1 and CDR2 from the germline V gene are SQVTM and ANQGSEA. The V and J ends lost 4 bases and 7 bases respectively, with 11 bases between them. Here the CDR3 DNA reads TGCAGCGTTGGCGACATTGCAAATTCACCCCTCCACTTT. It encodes CSVGDIANSPLHF.

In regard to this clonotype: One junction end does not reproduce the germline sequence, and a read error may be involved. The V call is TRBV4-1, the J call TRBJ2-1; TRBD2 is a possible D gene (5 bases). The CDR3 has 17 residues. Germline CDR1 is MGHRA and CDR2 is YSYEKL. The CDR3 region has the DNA TGCGCCAGCAGCCTCACACAGTGGACTGGGGTATACAGTGAGCAGTTCTTC. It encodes CASSLTQWTGVYSEQFF.

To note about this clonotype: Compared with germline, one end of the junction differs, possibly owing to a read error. The CDR3 loop reads CASSSWTGTTGELFF. The CDR3 DNA reads TGTGCCAGCAGCTCCTGGACAGGGACCACCGGGGAACTGTTTTTT. The chain joins TRBV11-3 to TRBJ2-2, with 8 nucleotides matching TRBD1. Germline V gene sequence: CDR1 SGHNT, CDR2 YENEEA. This CDR3 has 15 amino acids.

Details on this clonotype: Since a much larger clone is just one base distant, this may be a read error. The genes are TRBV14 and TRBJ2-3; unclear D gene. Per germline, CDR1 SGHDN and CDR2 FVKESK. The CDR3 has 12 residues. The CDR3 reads CASSQHFNAFHF. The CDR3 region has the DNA TGTGCCAGCAGCCAACACTTTAACGCGTTCCATTTT.